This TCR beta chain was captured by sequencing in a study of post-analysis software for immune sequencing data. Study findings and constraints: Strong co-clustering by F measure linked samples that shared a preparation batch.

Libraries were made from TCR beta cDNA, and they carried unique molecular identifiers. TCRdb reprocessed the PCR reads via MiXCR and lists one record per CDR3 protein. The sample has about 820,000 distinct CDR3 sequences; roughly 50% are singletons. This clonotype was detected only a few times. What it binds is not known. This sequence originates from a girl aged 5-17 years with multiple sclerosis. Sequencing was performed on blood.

CDR3 in amino acids: CSARDLRDGVWEQYF. CDR3 coding DNA: TGCAGTGCTAGAGATCTCCGGGACGGGGTATGGGAGCAGTACTTC. The genes are TRBV20-1 and TRBJ2-4; possibly TRBD1 or TRBD2 for D (5 bases each). The CDR3 is made up of 15 amino acids. Germline V lookup: CDR1 DFQATT, CDR2 SNEGSKA (reference sequence). V was cut by 0 bases and J by 13 bases, with 22 bases left in between.